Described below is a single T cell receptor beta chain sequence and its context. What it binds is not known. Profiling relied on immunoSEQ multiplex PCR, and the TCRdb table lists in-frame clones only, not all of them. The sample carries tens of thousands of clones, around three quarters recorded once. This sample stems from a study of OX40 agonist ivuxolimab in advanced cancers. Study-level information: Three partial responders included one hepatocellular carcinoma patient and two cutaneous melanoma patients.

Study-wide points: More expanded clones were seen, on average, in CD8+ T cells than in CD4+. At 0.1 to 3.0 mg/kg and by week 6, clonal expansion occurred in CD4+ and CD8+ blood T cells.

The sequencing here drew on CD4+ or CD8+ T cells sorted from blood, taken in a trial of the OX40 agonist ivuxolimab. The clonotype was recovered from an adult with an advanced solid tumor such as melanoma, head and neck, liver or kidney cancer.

The CDR3 DNA reads TGTGCCAGCAGAAGAGCCGGGACAGGGACCTTATCAACTAATGAAAAACTGTTTTTT. Protein: CASRRAGTGTLSTNEKLFF. The chain combines TRBV28 with TRBJ1-4, with 9 bases fitting TRBD1. This CDR3 has 19 amino acids. The V segment lost 6 bases and the J segment 0 bases; nucleotides outside the gene matches: 14. Germline loops: CDR1 MDHEN, CDR2 SYDVKM. Combining the CDR3 with reference TRBV28 and TRBJ1-4 gives the whole variable domain DVKVTQSSRYLVKRTGEKVFLECVQDMDHENMFWYRQDPGLGLRLIYFSYDVKMKEKGDIPEGYSVSREKKERFSLILESASTNQTSMYLCASRRAGTGTLSTNEKLFFGSGTQLSVL.